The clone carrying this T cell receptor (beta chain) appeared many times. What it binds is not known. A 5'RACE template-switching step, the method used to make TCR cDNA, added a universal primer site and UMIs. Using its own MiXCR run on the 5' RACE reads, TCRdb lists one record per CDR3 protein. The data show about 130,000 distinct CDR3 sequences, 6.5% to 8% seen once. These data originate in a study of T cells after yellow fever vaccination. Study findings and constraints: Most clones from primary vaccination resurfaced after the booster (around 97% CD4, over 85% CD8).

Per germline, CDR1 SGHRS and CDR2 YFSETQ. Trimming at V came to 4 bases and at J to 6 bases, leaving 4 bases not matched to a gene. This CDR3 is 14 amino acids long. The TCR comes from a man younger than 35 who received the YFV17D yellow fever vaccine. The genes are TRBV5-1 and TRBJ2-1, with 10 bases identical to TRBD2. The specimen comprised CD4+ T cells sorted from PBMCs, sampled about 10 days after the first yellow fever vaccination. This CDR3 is CASSTRLAGNEQFF. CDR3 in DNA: TGCGCCAGCAGCACCCGACTAGCGGGCAATGAGCAGTTCTTC.